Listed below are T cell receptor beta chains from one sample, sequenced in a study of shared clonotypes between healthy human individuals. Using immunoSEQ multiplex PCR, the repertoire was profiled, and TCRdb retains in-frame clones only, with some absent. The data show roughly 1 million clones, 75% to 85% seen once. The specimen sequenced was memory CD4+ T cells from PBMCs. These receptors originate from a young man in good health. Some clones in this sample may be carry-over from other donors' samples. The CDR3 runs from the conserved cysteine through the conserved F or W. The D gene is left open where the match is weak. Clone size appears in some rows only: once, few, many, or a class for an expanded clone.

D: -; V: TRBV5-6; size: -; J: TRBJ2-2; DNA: TGTGCCAGCAGTGAACATGCCGGAGGGGAGCTGTTTTTT; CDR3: CASSEHAGGELFF
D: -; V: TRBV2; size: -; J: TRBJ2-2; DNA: TGTGCCAGCAGCATCCAATCTGGGGAGCTGTTTTTT; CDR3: CASSIQSGELFF
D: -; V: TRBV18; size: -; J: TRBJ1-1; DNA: TGTGCCAGCTCACCAAGCCCCACTGAAGCTTTCTTT; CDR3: CASSPSPTEAFF
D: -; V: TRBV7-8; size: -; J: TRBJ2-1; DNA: TGTGCCAGCAGCCCACAGAGGCAAAGCTCCTACAATGAGCAGTTCTTC; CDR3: CASSPQRQSSYNEQFF
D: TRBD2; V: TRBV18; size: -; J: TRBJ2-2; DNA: TGTGCCAGCTCACCACTCACCGGGACTAGCGGTTCCGGGGAGCTGTTTTTT; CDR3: CASSPLTGTSGSGELFF
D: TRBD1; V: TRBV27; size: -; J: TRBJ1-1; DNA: TGTGCCAGCAGTTCCCTGACAGGGTTCGCTGAAGCTTTCTTT; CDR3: CASSSLTGFAEAFF
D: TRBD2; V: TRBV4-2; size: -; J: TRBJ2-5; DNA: TGTGCCAGCAGCCCAGGTCAGCGGGAGGGAACCCAGTACTTC; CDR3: CASSPGQREGTQYF
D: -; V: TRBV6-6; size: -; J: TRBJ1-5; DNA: TGTGCCAGCAGGGCTGGGGGCAATCAGCCCCAGCATTTT; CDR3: CASRAGGNQPQHF
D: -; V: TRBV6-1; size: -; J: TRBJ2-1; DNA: TGTGCCAGCAGCGACTGGGCTAGCACCCATGAGCAGTTCTTC; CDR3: CASSDWASTHEQFF
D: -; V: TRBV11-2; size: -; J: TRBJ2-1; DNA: TGTGCCAGCAGCTTAGAGGGGAAGGTGTACAATGAGCAGTTCTTC; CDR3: CASSLEGKVYNEQFF
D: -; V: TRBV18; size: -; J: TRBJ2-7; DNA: TGTGCCAGCTCACCAAACAGGGAGTACGAGCAGTACTTC; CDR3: CASSPNREYEQYF
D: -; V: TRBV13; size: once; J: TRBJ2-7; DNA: TGTGCCAGCAGTTCCGGACACAGTTCAATAGCCTACGAGCAGTACTTC; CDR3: CASSSGHSSIAYEQYF
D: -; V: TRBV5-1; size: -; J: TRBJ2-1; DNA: TGCGCCAGCAGCTTGGGGCTAGCTCCAAATGAGCAGTTCTTC; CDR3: CASSLGLAPNEQFF
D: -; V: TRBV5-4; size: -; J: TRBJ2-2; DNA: TGTGCCAGCAGCGCCGGGACATATAACACCGGGGAGCTGTTTTTT; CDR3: CASSAGTYNTGELFF
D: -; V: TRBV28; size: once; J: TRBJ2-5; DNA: TGTGCCAGCAGTCGATCGCACCAAGAGACCCAGTACTTC; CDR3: CASSRSHQETQYF
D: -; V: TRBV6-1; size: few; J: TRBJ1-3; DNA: TGTGCCAGCAGTGAACGCCTCTCGACCATATATTTT; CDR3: CASSERLSTIYF
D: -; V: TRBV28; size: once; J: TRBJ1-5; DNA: TGTGCCAGCATCTCCGGGGGTGGCAATCAGCCCCAGCATTTT; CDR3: CASISGGGNQPQHF
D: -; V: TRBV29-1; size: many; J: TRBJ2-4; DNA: TGCAGCGTTGGAGATGGGGGTACCCTAGACATTCAGTACTTC; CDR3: CSVGDGGTLDIQYF
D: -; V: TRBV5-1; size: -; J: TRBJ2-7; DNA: TGCGCCACCACCGTGGGACCGTCCTCCTACGAGCAGTACTTC; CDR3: CATTVGPSSYEQYF
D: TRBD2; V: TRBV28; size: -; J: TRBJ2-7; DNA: TGTGCCAGCAGCCCAAGCGTGGGCGGGAGGGCCGGGGAGCAGTACTTC; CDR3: CASSPSVGGRAGEQYF
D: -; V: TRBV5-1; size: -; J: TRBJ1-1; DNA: TGCGCCAGCAGCTTGGTTGGAGCAAACACTGAAGCTTTCTTT; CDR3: CASSLVGANTEAFF
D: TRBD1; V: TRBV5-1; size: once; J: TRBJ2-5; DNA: TGCGCCAGCAGTTCCCAGGGGGAGGAGACCCAGTACTTC; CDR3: CASSSQGEETQYF
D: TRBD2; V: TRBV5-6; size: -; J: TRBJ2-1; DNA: TGTGCCAGCAGCTTCGGTACGGGAGGGCCCCATGAGCAGTTCTTC; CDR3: CASSFGTGGPHEQFF
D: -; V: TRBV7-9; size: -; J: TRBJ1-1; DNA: TGTGCCAGCTTTCAGGGACGGGGGAACACTGAAGCTTTCTTT; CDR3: CASFQGRGNTEAFF
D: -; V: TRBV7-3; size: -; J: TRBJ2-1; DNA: TGTGCCAGCAGCTTAAGGCAAGCCCCTCGACCACATGAGCAGTTCTTC; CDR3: CASSLRQAPRPHEQFF
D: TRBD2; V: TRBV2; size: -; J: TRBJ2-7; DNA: TGTGCCAGCAGTAAATCTAGCGGGAGTCTCCTCTACGAGCAGTACTTC; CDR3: CASSKSSGSLLYEQYF
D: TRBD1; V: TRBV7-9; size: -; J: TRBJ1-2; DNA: TGTGCCAGCAGAACTAGCGCAGGGGGCCTTAACTATGGCTACACCTTC; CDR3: CASRTSAGGLNYGYTF
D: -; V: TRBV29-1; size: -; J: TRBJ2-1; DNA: TGCAGCGTTGAACAACTGATCGAGGTGAATGAGCAGTTCTTC; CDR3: CSVEQLIEVNEQFF
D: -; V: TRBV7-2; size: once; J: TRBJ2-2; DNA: TGTGCCAGCAGCTTGAACGACATACTCACCGGGGAGCTGTTTTTT; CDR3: CASSLNDILTGELFF
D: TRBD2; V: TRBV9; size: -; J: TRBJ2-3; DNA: TGTGCCAGCAGCCGACTAGCGGGATCGGGGGATACGCAGTATTTT; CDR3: CASSRLAGSGDTQYF
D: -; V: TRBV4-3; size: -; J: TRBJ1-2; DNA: TGCGCCAGCAGCCAAAGCCCGCAAGTAGGAGGCTACACCTTC; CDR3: CASSQSPQVGGYTF
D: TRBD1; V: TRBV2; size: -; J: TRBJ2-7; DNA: TGTGCCAGCAGCGAACAGGGGGTCGCCTACGAGCAGTACTTC; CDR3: CASSEQGVAYEQYF
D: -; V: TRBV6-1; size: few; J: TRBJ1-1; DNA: TGTGCCAGCATAGATTACACTGAAGCTTTCTTT; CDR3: CASIDYTEAFF
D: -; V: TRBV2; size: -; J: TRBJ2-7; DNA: TGTGCCAGCCAGGAGACCTACGAGCAGTACTTC; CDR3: CASQETYEQYF
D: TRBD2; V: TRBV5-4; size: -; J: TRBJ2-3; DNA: TGTGCCAGCAGCTCCCAGACTAGCGGGAGGGGAGATACGCAGTATTTT; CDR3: CASSSQTSGRGDTQYF
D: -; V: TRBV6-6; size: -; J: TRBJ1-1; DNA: TGTGCCAGCAGCGATACACAGGGTAGGACTGAAGCTTTCTTT; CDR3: CASSDTQGRTEAFF
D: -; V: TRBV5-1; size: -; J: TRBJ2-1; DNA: TGCGCCAGCAGCTTGGAAGGCGCGGGGCCGAGCTCCTACAATGAGCAGTTCTTC; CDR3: CASSLEGAGPSSYNEQFF
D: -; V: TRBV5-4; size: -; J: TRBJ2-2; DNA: TGTGCCAGCAGCTTGGAGGGAATCCCTCCCGGGGAGCTGTTTTTT; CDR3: CASSLEGIPPGELFF
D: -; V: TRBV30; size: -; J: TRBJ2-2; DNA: TGTGCCTGGAGGGACTCTAACACCGGGGAGCTGTTTTTT; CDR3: CAWRDSNTGELFF
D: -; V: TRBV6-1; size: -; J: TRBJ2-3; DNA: TGTGCCAGCAGTGTTCCCGGCGCAGATACGCAGTATTTT; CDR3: CASSVPGADTQYF
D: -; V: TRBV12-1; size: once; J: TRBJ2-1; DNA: TGTGCCAGCAGCCCCCAGACACGACTCTCCTACAATGAGCAGTTCTTC; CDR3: CASSPQTRLSYNEQFF
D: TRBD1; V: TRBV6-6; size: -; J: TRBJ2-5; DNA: TGTGCCAGCACCGAGGGGGACAGGGGGCGGGAGACCCAGTACTTC; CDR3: CASTEGDRGRETQYF
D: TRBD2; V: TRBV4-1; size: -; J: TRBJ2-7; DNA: TGCGCCAGCAGCCAAAAACTAGCGGGACTGTACGAGCAGTACTTC; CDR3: CASSQKLAGLYEQYF
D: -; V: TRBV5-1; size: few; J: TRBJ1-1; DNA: TGCGCCAGCAGCTTACCAAACAGAAACACTGAAGCTTTCTTT; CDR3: CASSLPNRNTEAFF
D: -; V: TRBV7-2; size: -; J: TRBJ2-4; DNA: TGTGCCAGCAGCTTAGTAAGGGGTACCAAAAACATTCAGTACTTC; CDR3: CASSLVRGTKNIQYF
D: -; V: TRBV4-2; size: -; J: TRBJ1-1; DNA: TGTGCCAGCAGCCAAGATGAGGGGCTTGGTACTGAAGCTTTCTTT; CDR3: CASSQDEGLGTEAFF
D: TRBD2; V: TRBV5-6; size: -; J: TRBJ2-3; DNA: TGTGCCAGCAGCTTAACCGGGACTAGCGGGGAGTATAGCACAGATACGCAGTATTTT; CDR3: CASSLTGTSGEYSTDTQYF
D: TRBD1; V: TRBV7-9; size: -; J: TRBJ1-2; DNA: TGTGCCAGCAGCCTAACGCCCCCCCAGGGGGTTTTGGGCTACACCTTC; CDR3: CASSLTPPQGVLGYTF
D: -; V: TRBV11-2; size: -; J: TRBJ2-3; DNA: TGTGCCAGCAGCAGTAACGGGGATACGCAGTATTTT; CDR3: CASSSNGDTQYF
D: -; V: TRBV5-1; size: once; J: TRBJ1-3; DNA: TGCGCCAGCAGTGAGGGGCTTACTCGCTCTGGAAACACCATATATTTT; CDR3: CASSEGLTRSGNTIYF
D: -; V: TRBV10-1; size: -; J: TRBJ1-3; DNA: TGCGCCAGCAGTGAGCCGAAATTCGACCCTCGGGCATTTGGAAACACCATATATTTT; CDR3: CASSEPKFDPRAFGNTIYF
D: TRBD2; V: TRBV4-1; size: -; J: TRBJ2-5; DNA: TGCGCCAGCAGCCACCCACCCGGTCGGGGCGGGAGGGCCGTGGAGACCCAGTACTTC; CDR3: CASSHPPGRGGRAVETQYF
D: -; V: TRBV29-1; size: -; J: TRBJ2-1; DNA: TGCAGCGTTGGAGGGGTCTCCTACAATGAGCAGTTCTTC; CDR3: CSVGGVSYNEQFF
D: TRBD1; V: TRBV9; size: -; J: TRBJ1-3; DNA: TGTGCCAGCAGCGTATCCGCCTTGGACAGGGGAGATAACACCATATATTTT; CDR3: CASSVSALDRGDNTIYF
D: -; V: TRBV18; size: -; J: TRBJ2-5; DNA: TGTGCCAGCGCCCTTGGGTTTAAAGAGACCCAGTACTTC; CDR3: CASALGFKETQYF